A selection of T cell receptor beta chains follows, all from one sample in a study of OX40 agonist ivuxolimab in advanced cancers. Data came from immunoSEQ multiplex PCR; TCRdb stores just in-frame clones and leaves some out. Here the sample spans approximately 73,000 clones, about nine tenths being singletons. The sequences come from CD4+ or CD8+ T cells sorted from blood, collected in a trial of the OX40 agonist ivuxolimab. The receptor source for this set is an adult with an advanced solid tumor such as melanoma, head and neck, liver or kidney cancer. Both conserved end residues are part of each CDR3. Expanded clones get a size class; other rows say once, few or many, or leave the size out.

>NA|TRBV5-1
CASSLGGSEQFF
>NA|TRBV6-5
CASSYSSGAYGYTF
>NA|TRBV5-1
CASSVSGGQTDTQYF
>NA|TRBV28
CASSGQNTGELFF
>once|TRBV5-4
CASSSGQGATNGYTF
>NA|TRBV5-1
CASSLFPSSTDTQYF
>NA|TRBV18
CASSPNRAGAGTEAFF
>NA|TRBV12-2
CASRPLAGGYQYF
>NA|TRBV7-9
CASSWDRERKLFF
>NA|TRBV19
CASRPDRASGGYTF
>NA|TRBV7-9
CASSPPFGAGAYNEQFF
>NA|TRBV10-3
CAISEVIREVEQYF
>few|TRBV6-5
CASRNPGQGGYGYTF
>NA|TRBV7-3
CASSSRDRVNTGELFF
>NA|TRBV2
CASSESRITYNEQFF
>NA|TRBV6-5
CASSPDRGYF
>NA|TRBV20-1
CSAVSSMAQYF
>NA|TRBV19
CASSDQASPGNTIYF
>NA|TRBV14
CASSHQTGGFDEQYF
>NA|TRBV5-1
CASSFRRGSNTGELFF
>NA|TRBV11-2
CASSFVGTGGATNEKLFF
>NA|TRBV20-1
CSERVGDGYTF
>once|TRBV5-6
CASSPTSGGRNEQFF
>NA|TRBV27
CASSRGSDKPYF
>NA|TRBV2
CASKLQGPLSNQPQHF
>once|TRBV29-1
CSVDSNNEKLFF
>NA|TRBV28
CASSPSGTATDTQYF
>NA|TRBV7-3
CATGLAGPEDTQYF
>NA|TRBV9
CASSVDPYRGPPEAFF
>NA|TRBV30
CAWGDYEQYF
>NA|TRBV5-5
CASSFLLQRRTATNYGYTF
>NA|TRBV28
CASSPGPRNYGYTF
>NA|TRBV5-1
CASSRDSNTEAFF
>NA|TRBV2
CASLARTNTEAFF
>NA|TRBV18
CASSDQLTDTQYF
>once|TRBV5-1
CASSLGDGKTQYF
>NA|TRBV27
CASSLEGRGGYTF
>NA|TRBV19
CVSSNQRGGGETQYF
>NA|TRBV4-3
CASRKDRGQTYEQYF
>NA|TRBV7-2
CASSFRGLRVEQYF
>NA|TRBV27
CASSLRGPNTGELFF
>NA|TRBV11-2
CASSLGPRGRQFF
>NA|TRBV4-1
CASSQDPTGANTDTQYF
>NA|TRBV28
CASSLGGVGSSGANVLTF
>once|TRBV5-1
CASSLGDRENQPQHF
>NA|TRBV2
CASRELQGGGYGYTF
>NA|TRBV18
CASSPRLAGGPSGEQFF
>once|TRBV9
CASSVGPVAGANVLTF
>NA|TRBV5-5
CASSLFRTDRSPLHF
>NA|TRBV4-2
CASSQDQHPGQPQHF
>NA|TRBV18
CASSPSTAQPQHF
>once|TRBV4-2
CASSRGGVEDYEQYF
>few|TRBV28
CASSRGGLAGAPTQYF
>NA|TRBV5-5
CASGQDSYNEQFF
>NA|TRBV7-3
CASSLTEGGYGYTF
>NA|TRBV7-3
CASSLVGQGTAEAFF